Shown below are 12 T cell receptor beta chains from a single sample sequenced in a study of T cells in Graves' hyperthyroidism and ophthalmopathy (dated by TCRdb to about 2019). Library construction relied on multiplex PCR. The run used an Illumina HiSeq 2000. The TCR beta CDR3 regions were amplified from the RNA transcripts. The TCR CDR3 was subjected to a first round of RT-PCR using the HTBI primer set and the Qiagen OneStep RT-PCR kit. The public reads were run again by TCRdb, first through fastp at Q25 and then through MiXCR, and only productive beta chains were kept. Each entry is one CDR3 protein sequence, shown with its most common DNA and genes. Recorded for this sample are approximately 710,000 distinct CDR3 sequences; approximately 15% of them occurred a single time. Roughly a sixth of the sample is held by the ten biggest clonotypes. The sequenced sample consisted of blood. Every receptor here comes from a man in his fifties with Graves' hyperthyroidism.

This sequence joins TRBV28 and TRBJ2-3, with 8 positions matching TRBD2. This CDR3 spans 16 amino acids. Germline CDR1 MDHEN, CDR2 SYDVKM. V shed 6 bases and J 4 bases; nucleotides not matched to a gene: 12. The CDR3 DNA reads TGTGCCAGCAGCCCCCCGGCGGGAGGAGGATCAGATACGCAGTATTTT. It yields the protein CASSPPAGGGSDTQYF.

The table lists this clonotype with many counts. This chain uses TRBV30 with TRBJ2-1, with 10 bases fitting TRBD2. The V gene end was trimmed by 4 bases and the J gene end by 2 bases; junction bases not matched to a gene: 2. The CDR3 runs 14 residues. The germline gives CDR1 GTSNPN, CDR2 SVGIG (reference sequence). The CDR3 region is CAWTGTSAYNEQFF. CDR3 in DNA: TGTGCCTGGACCGGGACTAGCGCCTACAATGAGCAGTTCTTC.

As for this clonotype: Since a much larger clone is just one base distant, this may be a read error. The CDR3 spells CAGSQLGDYGYTF. CDR3 DNA sequence: TGTGCCGGCAGCCAATTGGGGGACTATGGCTACACCTTC. V and J are TRBV3-1 and TRBJ1-2; the D gene is possibly TRBD1 (5 bases). The CDR3 runs to 13 residues. Germline V gene sequence: CDR1 LGHDT, CDR2 YNNKEL (reference sequence).

A few counts support this clonotype. The chain combines TRBV6-1 with TRBJ2-7, with 7 bases aligning to TRBD1. Germline loops: CDR1 MNHNS, CDR2 SASEGT. V lost 9 bases to trimming and J lost 1 base; unmatched junction nucleotides: 6. The CDR3 consists of 13 residues. For the CDR3, the DNA is TGTGCCAGTGCCGGGACAGAATCCTACGAGCAGTACTTC. Protein sequence: CASAGTESYEQYF.

The chain combines TRBV28 with TRBJ1-2, with TRBD1 matching over 10 bases. The germline V gene has CDR1 MDHEN and CDR2 SYDVKM. V lost 6 bases and J lost 5; bases outside the gene matches: 12. This CDR3 contains 16 residues. CDR3 in DNA: TGTGCCAGCAGCTCCCGACAGGGGGCCTTTCGATATGGCTACACCTTC. Residues: CASSSRQGAFRYGYTF.

Points on this clonotype: A much larger clone lies a single base off, so this may be a read error. The V call is TRBV10-3, the J call TRBJ2-5, with TRBD1 as a possible D gene (5 bases). CDR1 is ENHRY and CDR2 is SYGVKD in the germline V gene. V dropped 10 bases and J dropped 1 base, with 16 bases sitting between them. The CDR3 contains 14 residues. The CDR3 DNA follows: TGTGCCACACTCGACAGCAGTCTCCAAGAGACCCAGTACTTC. Residues: CATLDSSLQETQYF.

At least ten counts were recorded for this clonotype. J is TRBJ2-5 and V is TRBV12-3 or TRBV12-4; D could derive from TRBD1 or TRBD2 (6 bases each). Trimming pared 7 bases from V and 2 bases from J, leaving 23 bases between. This CDR3 is 17 amino acids long. CDR3 bases: TGTGCCAGCACCACCTTTTGGAGGGCAGGGACACAAGAGACCCAGTACTTC. Translating gives CASTTFWRAGTQETQYF.

V is TRBV24-1 and J is TRBJ2-3, with D hard to call. The germline CDR1 and CDR2 sequences are KGHDR and SFDVKD. The V and J ends lost 4 bases and 4 bases respectively, with 11 bases between them. CDR3 size: 14 residues. The CDR3 DNA follows: TGTGCCACCAGTGACCTCTCGACCGCAGATACGCAGTATTTT. It codes for CATSDLSTADTQYF.

This clonotype has a count of ten or more. The chain couples TRBV2 to TRBJ1-5; 7 bases agree with TRBD1. CDR1 and CDR2 (germline): SNHLY, FYNNEI. Trimming cost V 7 bases and J 4 bases; bases outside gene matches: 7. This CDR3 spans 14 amino acids. The CDR3 is CASTWTGENQPQHF. Here the CDR3 DNA reads TGTGCCAGCACCTGGACAGGTGAGAATCAGCCCCAGCATTTT.

The rearrangement uses TRBV9 and TRBJ2-3; 7 nucleotides align to TRBD2. With 0 bases clipped from V and 3 bases from J, the junction kept 10 bases outside the gene matches. Germline V gene lookup returns CDR1 SGDLS and CDR2 YYNGEE. This CDR3 has 17 residues. The CDR3 DNA follows: TGTGCCAGCAGCGTAGGTCCCCTGACTAGCCGGACAGATACGCAGTATTTT. This sequence encodes CASSVGPLTSRTDTQYF.

CDR3 amino acids: CASVGTGGSTGELFF. CDR3 in DNA: TGCGCCAGTGTAGGAACGGGAGGGAGCACCGGGGAGCTGTTTTTT. The rearrangement links TRBV5-1 to TRBJ2-2; 8 nucleotides align to TRBD2. Germline lookup yields CDR1 SGHRS and CDR2 YFSETQ. The CDR3 runs to 15 residues. With 8 bases clipped from V and 4 bases from J, the junction kept 10 bases outside the gene matches. The whole variable domain, filled in from reference TRBV5-1 and TRBJ2-2, reads KAGVTQTPRYLIKTRGQQVTLSCSPISGHRSVSWYQQTPGQGLQFLFEYFSETQRNKGNFPGRFSGRQFSNSRSEMNVSTLELGDSALYLCASVGTGGSTGELFFGEGSRLTVL.

The chain uses TRBV18 and TRBJ2-7, with D hard to call. The V gene lost 0 bases and the J gene lost 2 bases, with 8 bases spanning the gap. The CDR3 is made up of 14 amino acids. The germline gives CDR1 KGHSH, CDR2 LQKENI. CDR3 sequence (DNA): TGTGCCAGCTCACCACCGACTTTAACCTACGAGCAGTACTTC. This codes for CASSPPTLTYEQYF.